This T cell receptor beta chain is drawn from a study of T cells in women clearing cervical HPV infection. Study as a whole: Cases' blood sampling followed lesion detection by median approximately 150 days (90 to 200).

Germline assignment: CDR1 SEHNR and CDR2 FQNEAQ (reference sequence). V lost 7 bases and J lost 4, with 10 bases in between. There are 12 residues in the CDR3. HPV was found by MY09/MY11 PCR and dot-blot genotyping. Generated by immunoSEQ multiplex PCR, the TCRdb table keeps only in-frame clones and is missing some. Its table lists some 46,000 clones. As to this clone: The CDR3 extends 3 residues past the end of the read, so its final part is completed from the germline J gene.

This TCR derives from a woman between 18 and 70 years old with a cervical HPV16 infection that either progressed to CIN3+ or cleared (not recorded which). Source material: blood buffy coat. The genes are TRBV7-9 and TRBJ1-1; no reliable D call. The sequenced CDR3 bases are TGTGCCAGCAATACGGGTGGCACTGAA. It encodes CASNTGGTE. The full CDR3 reads CASNTGGTEAFF.